This TCR beta chain was sequenced in a study of cytomegalovirus exposure and HLA in healthy donors. Whole-study context: Caucasian-associated ancestry cluster membership applied to about four fifths of about 370 genotyped donors.

Trimming stripped 0 bases from V and 7 bases from J, with 10 bases between. The CDR3 consists of 15 residues. CDR1 is LGHNA and CDR2 is YNFKEQ in the germline V gene. Amplification used 60 Vbeta primers and 13 Jbeta primers. Method: immunoSEQ multiplex PCR; TCRdb's copy keeps in-frame clones and lacks some. The table includes approximately 220,000 clones, about 74% detected once. The chain employs TRBV4-2 and TRBJ1-6, with unresolved D. The specimen sequenced was PBMCs. This receptor was identified in a woman aged 25 to 39 in good health and CMV-seronegative. The chain's CDR3 is CASSQELRKNSPLHF. CDR3 DNA: TGTGCCAGCAGCCAAGAACTCAGGAAAAATTCACCCCTCCACTTT.